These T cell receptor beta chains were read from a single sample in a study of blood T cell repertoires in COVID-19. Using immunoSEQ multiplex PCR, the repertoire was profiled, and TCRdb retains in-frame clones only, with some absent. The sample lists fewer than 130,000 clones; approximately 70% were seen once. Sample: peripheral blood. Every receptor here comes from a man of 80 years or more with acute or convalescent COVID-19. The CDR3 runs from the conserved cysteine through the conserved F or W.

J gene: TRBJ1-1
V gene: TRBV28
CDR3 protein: CASSFPGGGLREAFF

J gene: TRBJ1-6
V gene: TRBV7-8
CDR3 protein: CASSLASTRAPLHF

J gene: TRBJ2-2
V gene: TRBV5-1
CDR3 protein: CASSTSNTGELFF

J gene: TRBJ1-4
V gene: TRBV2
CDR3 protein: CASSVQGSEKLFF

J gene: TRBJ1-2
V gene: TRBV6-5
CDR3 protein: CAEGEESYGYTF

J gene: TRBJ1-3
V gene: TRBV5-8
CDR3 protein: CASRHTGGNTIYF

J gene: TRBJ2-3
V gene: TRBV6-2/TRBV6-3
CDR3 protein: CASSPQGQGTQYF

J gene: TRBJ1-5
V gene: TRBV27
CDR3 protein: CASSLLAEHNQPQHF

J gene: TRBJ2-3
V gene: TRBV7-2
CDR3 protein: CASRGAYGRSTDTQYF

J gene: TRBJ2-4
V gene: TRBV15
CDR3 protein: CATSRVLAGGNIQYF

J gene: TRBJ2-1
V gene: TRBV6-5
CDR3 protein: CASSPDWGEQFF

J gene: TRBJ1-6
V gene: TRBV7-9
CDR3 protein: CASSFGGGDPTLHF

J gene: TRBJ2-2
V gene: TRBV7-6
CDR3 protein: CASRLANTNTGELFF

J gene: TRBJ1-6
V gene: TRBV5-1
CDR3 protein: CASSAGQRDSPLHF

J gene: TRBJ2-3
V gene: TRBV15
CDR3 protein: CATSRGSRSTDTQYF

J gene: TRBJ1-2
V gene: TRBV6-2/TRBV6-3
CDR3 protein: CASSSTNYGYTF

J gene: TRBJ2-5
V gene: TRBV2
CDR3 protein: CASRDADVAGQETQYF

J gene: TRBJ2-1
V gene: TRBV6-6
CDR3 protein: CASSYSDGAPYNEQFF

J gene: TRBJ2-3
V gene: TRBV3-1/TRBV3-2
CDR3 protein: CASSQAGISPDTQYF

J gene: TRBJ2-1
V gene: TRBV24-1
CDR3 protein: CATSDPTREQFF

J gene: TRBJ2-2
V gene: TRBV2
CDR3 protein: CASSGRNTGELFF

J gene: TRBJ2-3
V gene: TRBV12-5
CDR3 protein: CASANSGSDTQYF

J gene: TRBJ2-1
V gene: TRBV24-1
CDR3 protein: CATSERDPRGYNEQFF

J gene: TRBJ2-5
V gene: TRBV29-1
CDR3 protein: CSVDPGETQYF

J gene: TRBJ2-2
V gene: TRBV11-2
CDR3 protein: CASSLETKPSRGELFF

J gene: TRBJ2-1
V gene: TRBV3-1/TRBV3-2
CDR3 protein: CASSRRTSGRGNEQFF

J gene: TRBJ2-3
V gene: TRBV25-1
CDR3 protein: CASSVDRLASFLDTQYF

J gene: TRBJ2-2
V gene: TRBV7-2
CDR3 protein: CASSLSGLAGGYTGELFF

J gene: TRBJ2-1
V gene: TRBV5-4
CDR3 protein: CASRPRTSGSYNEQFF

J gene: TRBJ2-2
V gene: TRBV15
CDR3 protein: CATSRLTGGGELFF

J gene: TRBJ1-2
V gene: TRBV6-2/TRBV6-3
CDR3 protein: CASSPIGDGYTF

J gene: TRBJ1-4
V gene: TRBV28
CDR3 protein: CASSTPGEKLFF

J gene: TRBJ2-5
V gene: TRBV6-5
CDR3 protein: CASSPGSSQYF

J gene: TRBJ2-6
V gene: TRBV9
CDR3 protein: CASSPWTAPTGANVLTF

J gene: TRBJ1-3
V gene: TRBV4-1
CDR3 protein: CASSQPLQGRGNTIYF

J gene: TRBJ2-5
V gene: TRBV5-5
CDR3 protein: CASTGMNRVYETQYF

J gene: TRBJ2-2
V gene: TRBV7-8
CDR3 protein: CASSLRETGELFF

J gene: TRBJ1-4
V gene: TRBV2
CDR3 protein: CASSAGTGVEKLFF

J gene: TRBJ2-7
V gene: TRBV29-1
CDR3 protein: CSVINYEQYF

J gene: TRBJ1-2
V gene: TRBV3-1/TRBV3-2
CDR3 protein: CASSPTGGASGYTF

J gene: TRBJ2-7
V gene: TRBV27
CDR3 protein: CASRRTSGSSGSYEQYF

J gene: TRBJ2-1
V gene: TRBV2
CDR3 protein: CASTGGLAGATQFF

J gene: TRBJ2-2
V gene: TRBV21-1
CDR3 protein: CASRAARGLRNTGELFF

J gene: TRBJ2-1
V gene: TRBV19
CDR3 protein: CASSSPSGRRWSYNEQFF

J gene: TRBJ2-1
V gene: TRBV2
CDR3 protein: CASGDFYNEQFF

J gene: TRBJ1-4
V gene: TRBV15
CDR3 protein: CATRYRNRGMGCEKLFF

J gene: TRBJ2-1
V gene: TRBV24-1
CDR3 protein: CATSRTEDEQFF